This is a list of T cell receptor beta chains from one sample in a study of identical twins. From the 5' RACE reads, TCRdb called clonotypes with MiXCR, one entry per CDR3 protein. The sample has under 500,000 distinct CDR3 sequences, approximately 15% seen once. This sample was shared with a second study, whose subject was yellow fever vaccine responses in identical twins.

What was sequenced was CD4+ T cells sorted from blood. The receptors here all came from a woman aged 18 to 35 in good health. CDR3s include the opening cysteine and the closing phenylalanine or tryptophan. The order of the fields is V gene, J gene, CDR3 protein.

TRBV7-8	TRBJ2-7	CASSDRDTVLGQYF
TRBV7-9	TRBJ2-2	CASSSQTPARGGELFF
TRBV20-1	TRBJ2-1	CSARAFATGSYNEQFF
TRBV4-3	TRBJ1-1	CASSPQRTGEAFF
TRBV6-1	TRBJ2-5	CASNRGTGAQETQYF
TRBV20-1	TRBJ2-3	CSATPGSGGNTDTQYF
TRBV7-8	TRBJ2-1	CASSSMGKAYNEQFF
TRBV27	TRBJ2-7	CASSLQQGADEQYF
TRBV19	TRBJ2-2	CASTPMLVAGLITGELFF
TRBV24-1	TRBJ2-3	CATSDRGQASTDTQYF
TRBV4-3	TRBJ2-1	CASSQGLVYPYNEQFF
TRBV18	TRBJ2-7	CASSRDNKDEQYF
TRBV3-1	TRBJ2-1	CASSQDGTSEQFF
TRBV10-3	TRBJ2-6	CAISEGTGSGANVLTF
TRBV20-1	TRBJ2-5	CSAFPVAQETQYF
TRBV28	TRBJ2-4	CASSLPTSLNKGAKNIQYF
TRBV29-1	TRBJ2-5	CSVYGGETQYF
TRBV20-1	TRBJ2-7	CSARLGPYEQYF
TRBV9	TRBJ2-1	CASSVEDRFSHEQFF
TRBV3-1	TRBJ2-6	CASSQRQTGVLTF
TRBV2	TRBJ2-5	CASRIDSAGAQYF
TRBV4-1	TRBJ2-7	CASSQDRWEGYEQYF
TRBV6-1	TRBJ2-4	CASTARGGENIQYF
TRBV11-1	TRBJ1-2	CASSLANRPGHGSDYGYTF
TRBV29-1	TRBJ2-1	CSVEGGRAVNEQFF
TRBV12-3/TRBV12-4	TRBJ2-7	CASSHSRDRGHEQYF
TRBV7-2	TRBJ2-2	CASSLTYTGELFF
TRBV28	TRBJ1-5	CASSSFGGGIINQPQHF
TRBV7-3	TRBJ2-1	CASSFGSPGYNEQFF
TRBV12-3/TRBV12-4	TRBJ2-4	CASSLMNIQYF
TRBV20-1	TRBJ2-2	CSARLGTSGGATGELFF
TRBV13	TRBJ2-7	CASSLPSGLAGIDEQYF
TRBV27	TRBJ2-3	CASSTLLAGGRTDTQYF
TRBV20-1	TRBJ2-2	CSARPASGRPDTGELFF
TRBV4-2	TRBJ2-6	CASSITGGSGANVLTF
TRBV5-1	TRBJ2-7	CASSLEPSRSGSYEQYF
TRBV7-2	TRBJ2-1	CASSWGLAGNNEQFF
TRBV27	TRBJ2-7	CASSLKLGASYEQYF
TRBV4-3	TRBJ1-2	CASSQARGKTNYGYTF
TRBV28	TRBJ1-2	CASRSDRLSHGYTF
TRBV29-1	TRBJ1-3	CSSADSSGNTIYF
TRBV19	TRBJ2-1	CATTPRQSREYNEQFF
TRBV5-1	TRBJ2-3	CASSSGQGSPDTQYF
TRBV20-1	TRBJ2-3	CSATSGLANPTDTQYF
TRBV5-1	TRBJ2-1	CASSLTNRGDEQFF
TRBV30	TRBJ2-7	CAWRGLAGINEQYF
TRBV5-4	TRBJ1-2	CASRDRGTYGYTF
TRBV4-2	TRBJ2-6	CASSQPPGQGTGANVLTF
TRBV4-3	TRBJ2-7	CASSQEAGVLDEQYF
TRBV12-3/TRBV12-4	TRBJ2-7	CASSPGPPKEQYF
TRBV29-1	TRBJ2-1	CSVEGTSQRVNEQFF
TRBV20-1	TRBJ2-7	CSAQTLGTSGSYEQYF
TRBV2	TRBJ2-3	CASSPTGVTDTQYF